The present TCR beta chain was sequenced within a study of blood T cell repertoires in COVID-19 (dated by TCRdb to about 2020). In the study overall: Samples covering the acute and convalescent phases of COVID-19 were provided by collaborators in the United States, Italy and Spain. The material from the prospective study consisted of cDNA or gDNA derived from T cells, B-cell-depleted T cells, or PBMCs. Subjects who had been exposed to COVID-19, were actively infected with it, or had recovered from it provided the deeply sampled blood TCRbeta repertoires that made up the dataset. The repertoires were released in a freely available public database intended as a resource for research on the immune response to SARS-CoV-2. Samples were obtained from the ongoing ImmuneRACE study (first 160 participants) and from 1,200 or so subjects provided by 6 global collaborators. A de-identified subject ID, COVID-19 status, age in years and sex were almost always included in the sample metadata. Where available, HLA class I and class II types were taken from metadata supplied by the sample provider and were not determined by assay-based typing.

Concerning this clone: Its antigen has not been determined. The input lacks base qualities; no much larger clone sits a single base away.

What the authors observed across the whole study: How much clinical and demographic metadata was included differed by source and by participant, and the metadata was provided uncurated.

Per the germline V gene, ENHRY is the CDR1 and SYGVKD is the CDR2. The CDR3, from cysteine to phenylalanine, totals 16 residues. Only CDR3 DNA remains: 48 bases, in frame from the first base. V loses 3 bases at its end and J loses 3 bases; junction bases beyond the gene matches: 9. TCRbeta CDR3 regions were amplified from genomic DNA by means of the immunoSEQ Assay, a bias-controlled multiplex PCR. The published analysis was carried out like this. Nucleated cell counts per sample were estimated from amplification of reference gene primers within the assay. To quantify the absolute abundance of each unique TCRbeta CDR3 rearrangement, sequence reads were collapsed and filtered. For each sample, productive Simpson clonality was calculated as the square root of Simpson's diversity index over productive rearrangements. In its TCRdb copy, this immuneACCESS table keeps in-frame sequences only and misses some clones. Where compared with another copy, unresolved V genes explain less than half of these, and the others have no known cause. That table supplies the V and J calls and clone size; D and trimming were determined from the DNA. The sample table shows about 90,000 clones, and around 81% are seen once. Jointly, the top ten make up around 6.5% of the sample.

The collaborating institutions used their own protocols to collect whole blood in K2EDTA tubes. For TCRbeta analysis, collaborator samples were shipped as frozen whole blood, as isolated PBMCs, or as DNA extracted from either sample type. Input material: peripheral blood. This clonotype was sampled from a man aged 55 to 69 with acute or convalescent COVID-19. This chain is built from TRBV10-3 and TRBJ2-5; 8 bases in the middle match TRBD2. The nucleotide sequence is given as TGTGCCATCAGTGATAGTAGGGCGGGGGGTGAAGAGACCCAGTACTTC. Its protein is CAISDSRAGGEETQYF.